One sample yielded the 20 T cell receptor beta chains listed below, sequenced in a study of PD-L1 blockade in urothelial cancer. As for time point: pretreatment peripheral blood. The method was immunoSEQ multiplex PCR; TCRdb's version includes in-frame clones alone and lacks a portion of them. The table lists almost 50,000 clones, around 84% of them singletons. This sample comprised PBMCs, obtained around atezolizumab (anti-PD-L1) treatment. All receptors derive from a man between 65 and 79 years old with urothelial cancer.

The J gene is TRBJ1-2, the V gene TRBV28; TRBD1 is a possible D gene (6 bases). The germline gives CDR1 MDHEN, CDR2 SYDVKM. With 10 bases removed from V and 8 bases from J, the gap between germline ends came to 17 bases. The CDR3 runs 12 residues. The DNA of the CDR3 is TGTGCCACGAGGACAGCCATGATCGGCTACACCTTC. Protein: CATRTAMIGYTF.

This chain joins TRBV2 and TRBJ1-4; D perhaps matches TRBD1 (5 bases). Germline values: CDR1 SNHLY, CDR2 FYNNEI. The CDR3 contains 15 residues. V lost 5 bases and J 3 bases, leaving 13 bases between the germline ends. CDR3: CASSQETVSNEKLFF. The DNA for the CDR3 is TGTGCCAGCAGTCAGGAGACAGTATCTAATGAAAAACTGTTTTTT.

This rearrangement joins TRBV5-8 to TRBJ1-1; D is unresolved. V was trimmed by 2 bases and J by 1 base, leaving 6 bases between them. The germline gives CDR1 SGHTS, CDR2 YDEGEE. The CDR3 sequence is 13 residues long. CDR3 nucleotide sequence: TGTGCCAGCAGCTTAGCTGGGAACACTGAAGCTTTCTTT. Translation: CASSLAGNTEAFF.

On this clone itself: A junction boundary mismatches the germline segment, possibly from a read error. The chain links TRBV5-4 to TRBJ2-7; perhaps TRBD2 as D (5 bases). Germline CDR1 and CDR2: SGHNT and YYREEE (reference sequence). The CDR3 consists of 11 residues. The CDR3 bases are TGTGCCAGCAGCGCTCGGGGTGGTGTGAACTTC. The encoded protein is CASSARGGVNF.

This clone is a singleton in its sample. V usage is TRBV30 and J usage is TRBJ1-1; weak D call: TRBD1 (5 bases). Trimming pared 1 base from V and 0 bases from J, leaving 6 bases between. The CDR3 totals 13 residues. Germline V gene sequence: CDR1 GTSNPN, CDR2 SVGIG (reference sequence). The CDR3 DNA reads as TGTGCCTGGAGTGGGGACTTGAACACTGAAGCTTTCTTT. Its protein product is CAWSGDLNTEAFF.

This clone has just a few counts. The V and J genes are TRBV19 and TRBJ1-1; no reliable D call. Trimming took off 1 base at V and 9 bases at J, with 18 bases between the two ends. Per the germline V gene, CDR1 is LNHDA and CDR2 is SQIVND (reference sequence). The CDR3 sequence is 15 residues long. CDR3 loop: CASSIAGAGPPQAFF. As DNA, the CDR3 is TGTGCCAGTAGTATAGCGGGTGCTGGCCCCCCCCAAGCTTTCTTT.

Here the CDR3 DNA reads TGCGCCAGCATGTCAGGGGGCGGGTACGAGCAGTACTTC. This codes for CASMSGGGYEQYF. This chain joins TRBV5-1 and TRBJ2-7; TRBD1 matches 8 bases. Per germline, CDR1 SGHRS and CDR2 YFSETQ. CDR3 length: 13 residues. V lost 6 bases to trimming and J lost 4 bases; unmatched junction nucleotides: 6.

The chain combines TRBV7-9 with TRBJ1-1; 7 nucleotides line up with TRBD1. This CDR3 is 15 amino acids long. V shed 5 bases, J shed 0 bases, and the junction held 6 bases outside the gene matches. CDR1 and CDR2 (germline): SEHNR, FQNEAQ (reference sequence). The CDR3 spells CASSGRDRLNTEAFF. CDR3 DNA sequence: TGTGCCAGCAGCGGACGGGACAGATTGAACACTGAAGCTTTCTTT.

The chain recombines TRBV18 with TRBJ2-1, with D unresolved. The CDR3 is 15 amino acids. Germline CDR1 reads KGHSH; CDR2 reads LQKENI. V was shortened by 3 bases and J by 5 bases, with 14 bases between the two germline ends. This chain's CDR3 is CASSPLGATDNEQFF. The CDR3 DNA reads TGTGCCAGCTCACCCCTAGGAGCCACTGACAATGAGCAGTTCTTC.

The V call is TRBV6-5, the J call TRBJ2-4; 7 positions match TRBD1. CDR1 is MNHEY, CDR2 SVGAGI, per germline. The CDR3 extends over 15 amino acids. V lost 6 bases, J lost 0 bases, and 5 bases stayed unmatched. Written as DNA, the CDR3 is TGTGCCAGCAGCAGGACAGGCCTAGCCAAAAACATTCAGTACTTC. It translates to CASSRTGLAKNIQYF.

The chain carries TRBV18 and TRBJ1-1; D gene unclear. CDR3 length: 13 residues. The germline gives CDR1 KGHSH, CDR2 LQKENI. The V and J ends lost 2 bases and 5 bases respectively, with 9 bases between them. The CDR3 DNA reads as TGTGCCAGCTCACCAGAGACACGGACTGAAGCTTTCTTT. Translating it yields CASSPETRTEAFF.

This clone is a singleton in its sample. The chain uses TRBV2 and TRBJ1-4; 7 nucleotides line up with TRBD1. The germline gives CDR1 SNHLY, CDR2 FYNNEI. The CDR3 runs 14 residues. V gave up 4 bases and J gave up 7 bases; unmatched junction bases: 6. The CDR3 region is CASSVRGLGEKLFF. The CDR3 region has the DNA TGTGCCAGCAGTGTCAGGGGGTTGGGTGAAAAACTGTTTTTT.

Only one count was recorded for this clone. The V and J genes are TRBV7-3 and TRBJ2-1; tentative D call: TRBD2 (6 bases). In germline, CDR1 is SGHTA, CDR2 FQGTGA. Trimming shortened V by 1 base and J by 10 bases, and 17 bases separated the two germline ends. The CDR3 runs to 15 residues. DNA for the CDR3: TGTGCCAGCAGCTTAATGAAAACCCAGCTAGCGGAGCAGTTCTTC. Translating gives CASSLMKTQLAEQFF.

This clone has only one observation. This sequence joins TRBV25-1 and TRBJ2-1, with 11 bases lining up with TRBD2. Per germline, CDR1 MGHDK and CDR2 SYGVNS. The V and J ends lost 7 bases and 8 bases, in that order; junction bases with no gene match: 10. CDR3 size: 15 residues. CDR3 protein: CASTGTSGTWDEQFF. In DNA form, the CDR3 reads TGTGCCAGCACCGGGACTAGCGGTACCTGGGATGAGCAGTTCTTC.

The chain joins TRBV9 to TRBJ2-3, with D possibly TRBD2 on 5 matching bases. From germline, CDR1 is SGDLS and CDR2 YYNGEE. CDR3 length: 14 residues. Trimming took 3 bases from V and 1 from J, leaving 9 bases between them. In DNA, the CDR3 is TGTGCCAGCAGCGCGAGGGTAGGCACAGATACGCAGTATTTT. Translated: CASSARVGTDTQYF.

The rearrangement joins TRBV6-6 to TRBJ2-7; TRBD1 agrees at 10 bases. V gave up 4 bases and J gave up 6 bases; unmatched junction bases: 9. The germline CDR1 and CDR2 sequences are MNHNY and SVGAGI (reference sequence). This CDR3 spans 15 amino acids. The CDR3 sequence: CASSSRGQGSIEQYF. The CDR3 region has the DNA TGTGCCAGCAGTTCGAGGGGACAGGGGTCCATCGAGCAGTACTTC.

This clone has just one count. The rearrangement uses TRBV5-1 and TRBJ1-2; the D is unclear. Germline V CDR1 and CDR2: SGHRS, YFSETQ. The CDR3 consists of 12 residues. V was clipped by 3 bases and J by 3 bases, with 6 bases between them. This chain's CDR3 is CASSYRDYGYTF. The CDR3 nucleotides read TGCGCCAGCAGCTACAGAGACTATGGCTACACCTTC.

The chain recombines TRBV27 with TRBJ2-4, with 9 bases that match TRBD1. The CDR3 is 13 residues long. Germline V gives CDR1 MNHEY, CDR2 SMNVEV (reference sequence). With V trimmed by 9 bases and J by 7 bases, 7 bases remained unmatched. The CDR3 sequence is CASKRTGDNIQYF. As DNA, the CDR3 is TGTGCCAGTAAGAGGACAGGGGACAACATTCAGTACTTC.

This chain connects TRBV7-3 to TRBJ2-1; 8 bases agree with TRBD2. Unmatched junction bases numbered 10, after V lost 3 bases and J lost 9 bases. Germline assignment: CDR1 SGHTA and CDR2 FQGTGA. The CDR3 is made up of 15 amino acids. For the CDR3, the DNA is TGTGCCAGCAGCTTGGGGGGCGGGAGGATGGGTGAGCAGTTCTTC. This translates into CASSLGGGRMGEQFF.

This sequence joins TRBV15 and TRBJ2-3, with TRBD2 identical over 15 bases. The CDR3 has 18 residues. The germline CDR1 and CDR2 sequences are LNHNV and YYDKDF (reference sequence). The V gene end was trimmed by 3 bases and the J gene end by 3 bases; junction bases not matched to a gene: 7. CDR3 loop: CATSRDDGTSGRTDTQYF. CDR3 nucleotide sequence: TGTGCCACCAGCAGGGACGACGGGACTAGCGGGAGGACAGATACGCAGTATTTT.